The rows below give T cell receptor beta chains drawn from one sample of a study of synovial regulatory T cells in juvenile arthritis. Using immunoSEQ multiplex PCR, the repertoire was profiled, and TCRdb retains in-frame clones only, with some absent. The table lists approximately 9,900 clones. What was sequenced was Treg cells from blood. These receptors were obtained from a donor aged 2-29 years with juvenile idiopathic arthritis. CDR3s include the opening cysteine and the closing phenylalanine or tryptophan. Size tells how often a clone was seen (once, few, many) or the class of an expanded clone, and some rows leave it out.

j_call,v_call,clone_size,cdr3_aa
TRBJ1-4,TRBV11-1,.,CASSFRGVRGEKLFF
TRBJ1-2,TRBV5-4,.,CASSLVGSGNYGYTF
TRBJ1-2,TRBV7-2,.,CASSLAGQGAGYTF
TRBJ1-2,TRBV2,.,CASKEQSNYGYTF
TRBJ1-2,TRBV12-5,.,CASGLRLGQADYGYTF
TRBJ2-1,TRBV6-6,.,CASSYFGTGRGEQFF
TRBJ2-7,TRBV10-3,.,CAISFGTYEQYF
TRBJ2-1,TRBV7-2,.,CASSLARAARGRNEQFF
TRBJ2-3,TRBV30,.,CAWSVGSGRRADTQYF
TRBJ2-7,TRBV7-2,.,CASSLVSQINYEQYF
TRBJ2-1,TRBV9,.,CASSVDGTRNEQFF
TRBJ1-2,TRBV10-3,.,CAISTGDGYTF
TRBJ2-3,TRBV18,.,CASSPGTGRPPTADTQYF
TRBJ1-1,TRBV6-6,.,CASRPTGQGIPEAFF
TRBJ2-1,TRBV10-2,.,CASSPPSYNEQFF
TRBJ1-6,TRBV5-1,.,CASSLDPLVNSPLHF
TRBJ2-3,TRBV5-1,.,CASSGARGRGTDTQYF
TRBJ1-2,TRBV7-2,.,CASSPTGGSYGYTF
TRBJ2-2,TRBV28,.,CASSATGTALTGELFF
TRBJ1-1,TRBV30,.,CAWGKGAYTEAFF
TRBJ1-5,TRBV4-1,.,CASSPDRGNQPQHF
TRBJ1-1,TRBV30,.,CAWTRGDTNTEAFF
TRBJ1-3,TRBV10-3,.,CAISESGNTIYF
TRBJ2-3,TRBV5-1,medium-sized,CASSFTDTQYF
TRBJ1-2,TRBV11-2,.,CASSLMRGQYGYTF
TRBJ1-2,TRBV7-9,.,CASSLTPTENYGYTF
TRBJ1-6,TRBV19,.,CASSTRAGPDSPLHF
TRBJ2-7,TRBV5-4,.,CASSPGTGTSYEQYF
TRBJ2-1,TRBV12-5,.,CASGLGAASYNEQFF
TRBJ2-1,TRBV11-3,.,CASSFGGGSYNEQFF
TRBJ1-3,TRBV18,.,CASSPRTGGSGNTIYF
TRBJ2-1,TRBV5-1,.,CASSSTWGAGSNEQFF
TRBJ2-5,TRBV18,.,CASSRLAETQYF
TRBJ2-7,TRBV10-2,.,CASSGSGQGLYEQYF
TRBJ2-7,TRBV5-1,.,CASSGPLRSSYEQYF
TRBJ2-1,TRBV7-8,.,CASRSGNEQFF
TRBJ2-5,TRBV18,.,CASSPRTGETQYF
TRBJ2-1,TRBV9,.,CASSVGLSSYNEQFF
TRBJ2-7,TRBV5-4,.,CASSPGLAGGWSEVFEQYF
TRBJ1-2,TRBV30,.,CAWSVVNPGQIYGYTF
TRBJ1-4,TRBV28,.,CASSPSPGKLFF